Listed below are T cell receptor beta chains from one sample, sequenced in a study of CD8+CD57+ T cells in acquired aplastic anemia. A single record per CDR3 protein comes from TCRdb applying MiXCR to the reads. The sample records roughly 250,000 distinct CDR3 sequences, approximately 50% being singletons. Sequencing input: sorted CD4+, CD8+, or CD8+CD57+ T cells (not recorded which) from PBMCs. The source is a human donor with aplastic anemia. CDR3s include the opening cysteine and the closing phenylalanine or tryptophan. Fields, in order: V gene, J gene, clone size, D gene, CDR3 length, CDR3 DNA, CDR3 protein. The D gene is left open where the match is weak. A row's size may be missing; if present it is once, few, many or a size class.

V: TRBV20-1; J: TRBJ1-6; size: .; D: TRBD1; length: 15; DNA: TGCAGTGCTAGAGGGCAGGGGGCGTTTAATTCACCCCTCCACTTT; CDR3: CSARGQGAFNSPLHF
V: TRBV12-3/TRBV12-4; J: TRBJ2-1; size: .; D: .; length: 14; DNA: TGTGCCAGCAGTTTAGAAACACCCCTCAATGAGCAGTTCTTC; CDR3: CASSLETPLNEQFF
V: TRBV11-1; J: TRBJ2-1; size: many; D: .; length: 11; DNA: TGTGCCAGCAGCCTCTCAGGATTAACGTTCTTC; CDR3: CASSLSGLTFF
V: TRBV29-1; J: TRBJ1-2; size: many; D: TRBD1; length: 18; DNA: TGCAGCGTCCCTTCGGTAGGGACAGGGGAAGTCCCGGGCTATGGCTACACCTTC; CDR3: CSVPSVGTGEVPGYGYTF
V: TRBV29-1; J: TRBJ2-6; size: few; D: .; length: 15; DNA: TGCAGCGTTGAAGATCGCCGCTCTGGGGCCAACGTCCTGACTTTC; CDR3: CSVEDRRSGANVLTF
V: TRBV4-3; J: TRBJ2-3; size: .; D: .; length: 13; DNA: TGCGCCAGCAGCCAAGTCGGGTCAGATACGCAGTATTTT; CDR3: CASSQVGSDTQYF
V: TRBV2; J: TRBJ1-2; size: .; D: .; length: 16; DNA: TGTGCCAGCAGTGAAGACCGAGCCAGGGCGGATTATGGCTACACCTTC; CDR3: CASSEDRARADYGYTF
V: TRBV12-3/TRBV12-4; J: TRBJ1-4; size: many; D: .; length: 14; DNA: TGTGCCAGCAGTTATGACAGGCTAGATGAAAAACTGTTTTTT; CDR3: CASSYDRLDEKLFF
V: TRBV10-2; J: TRBJ2-7; size: .; D: .; length: 13; DNA: TGCGCCAGCAGTGAGGGTCCCGCCTACGAGCAGTACTTC; CDR3: CASSEGPAYEQYF
V: TRBV7-9; J: TRBJ1-3; size: .; D: .; length: 12; DNA: TGTGCCAACAGCTTGGGGGGAAACATCATATATTTT; CDR3: CANSLGGNIIYF
V: TRBV9; J: TRBJ1-2; size: .; D: .; length: 12; DNA: TGTGCCAGCAGAAACCGGGGGCTTGGCTACACCTTC; CDR3: CASRNRGLGYTF
V: TRBV15; J: TRBJ2-3; size: .; D: .; length: 13; DNA: TGTGCCACCAAGTTGGCCAGGACAGATACGCAGTATTTT; CDR3: CATKLARTDTQYF
V: TRBV29-1; J: TRBJ1-1; size: many; D: .; length: 14; DNA: TGCAGCGTTGAACGGGCTAGAGGAGTCACTGAAGCTTTCTTT; CDR3: CSVERARGVTEAFF
V: TRBV5-1; J: TRBJ2-7; size: many; D: TRBD1; length: 15; DNA: TGCGCCAGCAGCTTGGGGCGGGACAGGGCTCGCGAGCAGTACTTC; CDR3: CASSLGRDRAREQYF
V: TRBV6-7; J: TRBJ2-2; size: few; D: TRBD2; length: 19; DNA: TGTGCCAGCAGTTACTCTGGCCCTGGCGGGAGGGCCCTCGCCGGGGAGCTGTTTTTT; CDR3: CASSYSGPGGRALAGELFF
V: TRBV2; J: TRBJ2-7; size: .; D: .; length: 12; DNA: TGTGCCAGCAGGGGGAGAGTTGGCGAGCAGTACTTC; CDR3: CASRGRVGEQYF
V: TRBV20-1; J: TRBJ2-7; size: .; D: .; length: 13; DNA: TGCAGTGCTAGCGGGGCCGCGCGTTACGAGCAGTACTTC; CDR3: CSASGAARYEQYF
V: TRBV3-1; J: TRBJ1-5; size: few; D: TRBD1; length: 15; DNA: TGTGCCAGCAGCCAAAAAACAGGGGCGGGTCAGCCCCAGCATTTT; CDR3: CASSQKTGAGQPQHF
V: TRBV20-1; J: TRBJ2-6; size: .; D: TRBD1; length: 18; DNA: TGCAGTGCTAGAGTTTTAGGGGGCAGGCAAACTGGGGCCAACGTCCTGACTTTC; CDR3: CSARVLGGRQTGANVLTF
V: TRBV20-1; J: TRBJ2-7; size: .; D: TRBD1; length: 16; DNA: TGCAGTGCTAGAGATTTGGACAGGGGCTGGACCTACGAGCAGTACTTC; CDR3: CSARDLDRGWTYEQYF
V: TRBV20-1; J: TRBJ2-3; size: .; D: TRBD2; length: 15; DNA: TGCAGTGCCCCACCGGGACTAGCGGGGTCGGATACGCAGTATTTT; CDR3: CSAPPGLAGSDTQYF
V: TRBV28; J: TRBJ2-3; size: few; D: TRBD2; length: 14; DNA: TGTGCCAGCAGCCTCACTAGCGGGACCGATACGCAGTATTTT; CDR3: CASSLTSGTDTQYF
V: TRBV9; J: TRBJ2-5; size: .; D: .; length: 15; DNA: TGTGCCAGCAGCGTAGGGGCCGGGGCAGGTGAGACCCAGTACTTC; CDR3: CASSVGAGAGETQYF
V: TRBV16; J: TRBJ2-7; size: many; D: TRBD2; length: 15; DNA: TGTGCCAGCAGCCCGACTAGCGGGATGTCCTACGAGCAGTACTTC; CDR3: CASSPTSGMSYEQYF
V: TRBV20-1; J: TRBJ1-1; size: many; D: .; length: 11; DNA: TGCAGTGCAAAACGGGGGACTGAAGCTTTCTTT; CDR3: CSAKRGTEAFF
V: TRBV6-2/TRBV6-3; J: TRBJ1-2; size: once; D: .; length: 11; DNA: TGTGCCAGCAGTACAGGGAGCGGCTACACCTTC; CDR3: CASSTGSGYTF
V: TRBV12-3/TRBV12-4; J: TRBJ1-2; size: .; D: .; length: 15; DNA: TGTGCCGGCAGTTATCGGTCAGCGACTAACTATGGCAACACCTTC; CDR3: CAGSYRSATNYGNTF
V: TRBV7-9; J: TRBJ1-6; size: .; D: TRBD1; length: 15; DNA: TGTGCCAGCAGCCAAAACGGGACAGGGGCTTTGTCCCTCCACTTT; CDR3: CASSQNGTGALSLHF
V: TRBV12-3/TRBV12-4; J: TRBJ2-4; size: .; D: TRBD1; length: 19; DNA: TGTGCCAGCAGGCCAGACAGGGTCCCTACCCACTTGGTCAAAAACATTCAGTACTTC; CDR3: CASRPDRVPTHLVKNIQYF
V: TRBV15; J: TRBJ1-4; size: .; D: TRBD1; length: 16; DNA: TGTGCCACCAGCAGCAACAGGGGGGCAACTAATGAAAAACTGTTTTTT; CDR3: CATSSNRGATNEKLFF
V: TRBV2; J: TRBJ1-6; size: .; D: .; length: 14; DNA: TGTGCCACTTCGGACAGCGATGTTGGATCACCCCTCCACTTT; CDR3: CATSDSDVGSPLHF
V: TRBV7-3; J: TRBJ1-1; size: .; D: .; length: 12; DNA: TGTGCCAGCAGCTCCGGGGGGGCTGAAGCTTTCTTT; CDR3: CASSSGGAEAFF
V: TRBV6-1; J: TRBJ1-1; size: many; D: .; length: 13; DNA: TGTGCCAGCACCCGAATTGGGGGTGGTGAAGCTTTCTTT; CDR3: CASTRIGGGEAFF
V: TRBV27; J: TRBJ2-3; size: few; D: .; length: 17; DNA: TGTGCCAGCAGTACTCAAACCGGACCGCATGGCACAGATACGCAGTATTTT; CDR3: CASSTQTGPHGTDTQYF
V: TRBV27; J: TRBJ2-4; size: .; D: .; length: 11; DNA: TGTGCCAGCAGTCAGGGAACCATTCAGTACTTC; CDR3: CASSQGTIQYF
V: TRBV7-9; J: TRBJ1-6; size: .; D: TRBD1; length: 15; DNA: TGTGCCAGCAGCTCGACAGGGCGGGGGAATTCACCCCTCCACTTT; CDR3: CASSSTGRGNSPLHF
V: TRBV19; J: TRBJ2-7; size: .; D: TRBD2; length: 16; DNA: TGTGCCAGTAGTATAGGTGCGGGGGAAATCTCCTACGAGCAGTACTTC; CDR3: CASSIGAGEISYEQYF
V: TRBV12-3/TRBV12-4; J: TRBJ2-7; size: .; D: .; length: 15; DNA: TGTGCCAGCAGTTCCTGGACGGATTTCTCTAAAGAGCAGTACTTC; CDR3: CASSSWTDFSKEQYF
V: TRBV7-2; J: TRBJ2-1; size: few; D: .; length: 14; DNA: TGTGCCAGCAGCCCCTCGTGGGTCAGAAATGAGCAGTTCTTC; CDR3: CASSPSWVRNEQFF
V: TRBV12-3/TRBV12-4; J: TRBJ2-3; size: .; D: TRBD2; length: 16; DNA: TGTGCCAGCAGTTTAAGACTAGCGGGAGAGTCAGATACGCAGTATTTT; CDR3: CASSLRLAGESDTQYF
V: TRBV5-5; J: TRBJ2-2; size: once; D: TRBD1; length: 15; DNA: TGTGCCAGCAGGTTGAAAACAGGGGCGGCCGGGGAGCTGTTTTTT; CDR3: CASRLKTGAAGELFF
V: TRBV6-1; J: TRBJ1-1; size: .; D: .; length: 15; DNA: TGTGCCAGCAGACCTGGCACCGGGACAAACACTGAAGCTTTCTTT; CDR3: CASRPGTGTNTEAFF
V: TRBV19; J: TRBJ2-5; size: .; D: .; length: 13; DNA: TGTGCCAGTAGTATGCGACGTTGGGAGACCCAGTACTTC; CDR3: CASSMRRWETQYF
V: TRBV5-4; J: TRBJ1-2; size: many; D: TRBD1; length: 14; DNA: TGTGCCAGCAGCTTATCACAGGGGTGGGATGGCTACACCTTC; CDR3: CASSLSQGWDGYTF
V: TRBV15; J: TRBJ2-3; size: few; D: TRBD2; length: 17; DNA: TGTGCCACCAGCAGAGATCAAGGCGGGGGACGCACAGATACGCAGTATTTT; CDR3: CATSRDQGGGRTDTQYF
V: TRBV6-5; J: TRBJ1-1; size: many; D: .; length: 14; DNA: TGTGCCAGCAGTTACGGAGGGGAGGACACTGAAGCTTTCTTT; CDR3: CASSYGGEDTEAFF
V: TRBV5-1; J: TRBJ2-1; size: .; D: .; length: 13; DNA: TGCGCCAGCAGCTCCCCTAGCACGGAGAAGCAGTTCTTC; CDR3: CASSSPSTEKQFF